The next 11 T cell receptor beta chains were all read from a single sample in a study of PD-1 blockade in classical Hodgkin lymphoma (dated by TCRdb to the early 2020s). Interpreted using the paper, the time point label stands for: cycle 2 day 1 (C2D1) of nivolumab. All trial patients had relapsed after autologous stem cell transplantation, with cohorts A, B and C differing in prior brentuximab vedotin exposure. Libraries were constructed by the immunoSEQ multiplex PCR assay. TCRdb obtained this table from immuneACCESS and retained in-frame rearrangements with V and J assigned. These tables miss some clones; where compared with another copy, unresolved V genes account for less than half of the shortfall, and the remainder is unexplained. The table for this sample lists 50,000 to 65,000 clones; around 90% of them were counted only once. 8% to 13% of the sample lies in the top ten. The specimen was peripheral blood mononuclear cells (PBMCs), collected before the second cycle of nivolumab. The receptors here all came from a human donor with classical Hodgkin lymphoma.

The rearrangement joins TRBV11-2 to TRBJ1-5; no clear D gene. Germline CDR1 is SGHAT and CDR2 is FQNNGV. There are 13 residues in the CDR3. V was cut by 2 bases and J by 0 bases, with 2 bases left in between. The CDR3 sequence: CASSLYSNQPQHF. The CDR3 bases are TGTGCCAGCAGCTTATATAGCAATCAGCCCCAGCATTTT.

The gene calls are TRBV2 and TRBJ2-3; tentatively, D is TRBD2 (5 bases). This CDR3 is 14 amino acids long. CDR1 and CDR2 (germline): SNHLY, FYNNEI. Trimming stripped 2 bases from V and 5 bases from J, with 11 bases between. CDR3 in DNA: TGTGCCAGCAGTGAAAGCCTAGCCCAAGATACGCAGTATTTT. This encodes CASSESLAQDTQYF.

The chain couples TRBV11-2 to TRBJ2-2, with D unclear. The CDR3 extends over 13 amino acids. V shed 2 bases and J shed 5 bases, with 6 bases lying between them. Germline V gene lookup returns CDR1 SGHAT and CDR2 FQNNGV. CDR3 residues: CASSLIGTGELFF. For the CDR3, the DNA is TGTGCCAGCAGCTTAATAGGTACCGGGGAGCTGTTTTTT. Full variable domain (outside the CDR3, taken from reference TRBV11-2 and TRBJ2-2): EAGVAQSPRYKIIEKRQSVAFWCNPISGHATLYWYQQILGQGPKLLIQFQNNGVVDDSQLPKDRFSAERLKGVDSTLKIQPAKLEDSAVYLCASSLIGTGELFFGEGSRLTVL.

V gene TRBV7-2 combines with J gene TRBJ1-4; 7 bases agree with TRBD1. Germline V gene data show CDR1 as SGHTA and CDR2 as FQGNSA. Unmatched junction bases numbered 14, after V lost 6 bases and J lost 10 bases. This CDR3 is built from 15 residues. The CDR3 DNA is TGTGCCAGCAGTCGGACAGGCGGAGTCTGGGGAAAACTGTTTTTT. This sequence encodes CASSRTGGVWGKLFF.

As for this clone: A much bigger clone sits one base away, suggesting this may be a read error. J is TRBJ1-5 and V is TRBV19; TRBD1 is a possible D gene (6 bases). This CDR3 has 15 residues. From germline, CDR1 is LNHDA and CDR2 SQIVND (reference sequence). CDR3 bases: TGTGCCAGTAGTATTGGACTAAATGGGGGGCAGCTCCAGCATTTT. Protein sequence: CASSIGLNGGQLQHF.

In this sample, this clone turned up once. The genes are TRBV9 and TRBJ1-1, with D perhaps TRBD1 (6 bases). The CDR3 length is 15 residues. Germline CDR1 SGDLS, CDR2 YYNGEE. The V gene lost 3 bases and the J gene lost 1 base, with 13 bases spanning the gap. CDR3 coding DNA: TGTGCCAGCAGCGCCTTTCCAGGGGAGAACACTGAAGCTTTCTTT. Protein product: CASSAFPGENTEAFF.

This clone was picked up one time. The chain combines TRBV27 with TRBJ2-3; D remains ambiguous. CDR3 length: 17 amino acids. Trimming took 1 base from V and 0 from J, leaving 14 bases between them. The germline V gene has CDR1 MNHEY and CDR2 SMNVEV (reference sequence). The DNA for the CDR3 is TGTGCCAGCAGTTTATTTAATGGGGAAGCTAGCACAGATACGCAGTATTTT. Its translation: CASSLFNGEASTDTQYF.

The rearrangement uses TRBV2 and TRBJ2-7; tentatively, D is TRBD2 (6 bases). The length of the CDR3 is 16 residues. Germline-derived CDR1 and CDR2 are SNHLY and FYNNEI. Between the trimmed V and J ends, which lost 7 bases and 3 bases, there was a span of 22 bases. CDR3 region: CASIRVPAGILYEQYF. CDR3 nucleotide sequence: TGTGCCAGCATTCGAGTTCCGGCGGGGATACTCTACGAGCAGTACTTC.

The CDR3 reads CASSSGTYGNTIYF. The DNA for the CDR3 is TGTGCCAGCAGCTCCGGGACTTATGGAAACACCATATATTTT. J is TRBJ1-3 and V is TRBV9; the D gene is possibly TRBD1 (5 bases). Trimming removed 4 bases at V and 3 bases at J, with 11 bases between. Per the germline V gene, CDR1 is SGDLS and CDR2 is YYNGEE. This CDR3 region has 14 residues.

V gene TRBV19 combines with J gene TRBJ2-4; D not certain. Trimming shortened V by 7 bases and J by 1 base, and 14 bases separated the two germline ends. The CDR3 length is 15 residues. Germline CDR1 and CDR2: LNHDA and SQIVND (reference sequence). CDR3 amino acids: CASTREPSAKNIQYF. The CDR3 bases are TGTGCCAGTACCAGAGAACCCTCGGCCAAAAACATTCAGTACTTC. Supplemented by reference TRBV19 and TRBJ2-4, the full variable domain reads DGGITQSPKYLFRKEGQNVTLSCEQNLNHDAMYWYRQDPGQGLRLIYYSQIVNDFQKGDIAEGYSVSREKKESFPLTVTSAQKNPTAFYLCASTREPSAKNIQYFGAGTRLSVL.

The chain recombines TRBV18 with TRBJ1-2; D is unclear. With 3 bases removed from V and 8 bases from J, the gap between germline ends came to 19 bases. Germline V gene sequence: CDR1 KGHSH, CDR2 LQKENI. The CDR3 is 15 amino acids. This CDR3 is CASSPPSGRRAGYTF. In DNA form, the CDR3 reads TGTGCCAGCTCACCCCCCTCGGGCAGAAGGGCCGGCTACACCTTC.